The source of this T cell receptor beta chain is a study of T cells after yellow fever vaccination. The germline V and J ends were trimmed by 2 bases and 7 bases, with 2 bases remaining between them. Germline V CDR1 and CDR2: SGHTA, FQGNSA. The CDR3 sequence is 11 residues long. Template switching with 5'RACE generated the TCR cDNA and added a universal primer site and UMIs. TCRdb passed the 5' RACE reads through MiXCR, listing each CDR3 protein once. Among about 350,000 distinct CDR3 sequences listed, roughly 11% were seen once. The sample in question was PBMCs, obtained on the day of the first yellow fever vaccination. The clonotype comes from a man younger than 35 who received the YFV17D yellow fever vaccine. The chain is built from TRBV7-2 and TRBJ2-2; D call uncertain. This CDR3 reads CASSLHGELFF. In DNA form, the CDR3 reads TGTGCCAGCAGCTTACACGGGGAGCTGTTTTTT.